One and the same sample provided the 23 T cell receptor beta chains below, sequenced in a study of breast tumors, draining lymph nodes, adjacent tissues. TCRdb fed the multiplex PCR reads into MiXCR, producing one record per CDR3 protein. The profile shows 15,000 to 16,000 distinct CDR3 sequences, around 49% of them singletons. Source material: tumor-adjacent breast tissue. These receptors originate from a female donor with breast cancer. Some clones in this sample may be carry-over from other donors' samples.

A remark on this clonotype: Here the CDR3 omits its conserved ending phenylalanine or tryptophan, so a read error is the likely source. The genes are TRBV28 and TRBJ1-6, with a possible D match to TRBD1 (6 bases). This CDR3 spans 15 amino acids. Trimming took 6 bases from V and 11 from J, leaving 20 bases between them. CDR1 MDHEN and CDR2 SYDVKM come from the germline V gene. CDR3 DNA sequence: TGTGCCAGCAGCCCCGGGGGGGGCGAGGTGGCACCCCTCCACCTT. It is translated as CASSPGGGEVAPLHL.

The CDR3 nucleotides are TGTGCCAGCCACCCGGACAGGGACACAGATACGCAGTATTTT. Residues: CASHPDRDTDTQYF. This chain links TRBV2 with TRBJ2-3, with TRBD1 matching 8 bases. CDR3 size: 14 residues. CDR1 is SNHLY and CDR2 is FYNNEI in the germline V gene. V lost 8 bases and J lost 2; bases outside the gene matches: 6.

This chain uses TRBV7-9 with TRBJ2-3; 9 nucleotides align to TRBD1. Per germline, CDR1 SEHNR and CDR2 FQNEAQ (reference sequence). J lost 2 bases, V lost 4 bases, and 13 bases had no gene match. The CDR3 is 18 residues long. This CDR3 reads CASSYQGQGRGYTDTQYF. In DNA, the CDR3 is TGTGCCAGCAGCTACCAGGGACAGGGAAGGGGCTACACAGATACGCAGTATTTT.

Concerning this clonotype itself: A much larger clone lies a single base off, so this may be a read error. The rearrangement links TRBV6-6 to TRBJ1-1; no definite D call. CDR1 and CDR2 from the germline V gene are MNHNY and SVGAGI (reference sequence). CDR3 length equals 16 residues. The CDR3 DNA follows: TGTGCCAGCAGTCACTCGACGGGCATCGACAACACTGAAGCTTTCTTT. Its translation: CASSHSTGIDNTEAFF.

The CDR3 region has the DNA TGTGCCATCAGTGAGTCTGGACAGGGAGACTATAGCAATCAGCCCCAGCATTTT. Amino acids: CAISESGQGDYSNQPQHF. This rearrangement joins TRBV10-3 to TRBJ1-5; 8 bases line up with TRBD1. CDR1 is ENHRY and CDR2 is SYGVKD in the germline V gene. Trimming cost V 0 bases and J 0 bases; bases outside gene matches: 7. The CDR3 runs 18 residues.

As concerns this clonotype: Likely a read error: the CDR3 ends without its conserved phenylalanine or tryptophan. The DNA is omitted, as the CDR3 cannot be located on it reliably, and the CDR3 follows TCRdb's listing. The V gene is TRBV6-6, the J gene TRBJ1-2. The CDR3 spans 12 amino acids, including both terminal residues. Germline V lookup: CDR1 MNHNY, CDR2 SVGAGI (reference sequence). CDR3: CASGGVVNACTL.

This rearrangement joins TRBV11-2 to TRBJ2-7; 11 bases fit TRBD2. Germline trimming cut 1 base from V and 3 bases from J; bases unmatched to any gene: 14. This CDR3 spans 19 amino acids. In germline, CDR1 is SGHAT, CDR2 FQNNGV. The CDR3, as DNA: TGTGCCAGCAGCTTAGGACAGGGGTCTAGCGGGAGGAACATCTACGAGCAGTACTTC. Translating gives CASSLGQGSSGRNIYEQYF.

V and J are TRBV7-2 and TRBJ2-7; 10 bases agree with TRBD1. Trimming removed 0 bases from V and 0 bases from J; junction bases left unmatched: 8. The CDR3 contains 18 residues. Germline assignment: CDR1 SGHTA and CDR2 FQGNSA. CDR3 bases: TGTGCCAGCAGCTTAGCTCCGGGACAGGGGATGCCCTCCTACGAGCAGTACTTC. Amino acid sequence: CASSLAPGQGMPSYEQYF.

The chain links TRBV7-6 to TRBJ2-1; possibly TRBD2 for D (5 bases). V dropped 2 bases and J dropped 4 bases, with 15 bases sitting between them. The CDR3 extends over 16 amino acids. Germline V gene lookup returns CDR1 SGHVS and CDR2 FNYEAQ. The CDR3 loop is CASSLSGPKGYNEQFF. In DNA form, the CDR3 reads TGTGCCAGCAGCTTAAGCGGACCTAAAGGTTACAATGAGCAGTTCTTC.

By share, this clonotype ranks as medium-sized (0.01 to 0.1%). The rearrangement uses TRBV19 and TRBJ2-7; no definite D call. Germline CDR1 is LNHDA and CDR2 is SQIVND (reference sequence). Trimming shortened V by 3 bases and J by 5 bases, and 14 bases separated the two germline ends. This CDR3 comprises 14 residues. Here the CDR3 DNA reads TGTGCCAGTAGTATTGGGCAGTCCTTCCACGAGCAGTACTTC. Its protein product is CASSIGQSFHEQYF.

The J gene is TRBJ2-7, the V gene TRBV7-9; 11 nucleotides match TRBD2. From germline, CDR1 is SEHNR and CDR2 FQNEAQ (reference sequence). The CDR3 covers 15 residues. With 5 bases clipped from V and 6 bases from J, the junction kept 9 bases outside the gene matches. This CDR3 reads CASSPLLAGVSEQYF. The CDR3 DNA reads as TGTGCCAGCAGCCCACTACTAGCGGGAGTTTCCGAGCAGTACTTC.

The chain combines TRBV29-1 with TRBJ2-7; 12 bases line up with TRBD2. CDR3 size: 13 residues. The ends lost 5 bases at V and 5 bases at J; junction bases unmatched: 4. Germline CDR1 SQVTM, CDR2 ANQGSEA. The CDR3 here is CSVLRLAGDEQYF. The CDR3 DNA sequence: TGCAGCGTTTTAAGACTAGCGGGAGACGAGCAGTACTTC.

By its share, this clonotype is medium-sized. The V gene is TRBV12-3 or TRBV12-4, the J gene TRBJ2-5; TRBD2 matches at 9 bases. The CDR3 loop spans 16 amino acids. Trimming at V came to 5 bases and at J to 2 bases, leaving 9 bases not matched to a gene. CDR3 sequence reads: CASSVLAGPVQETQYF. CDR3 DNA: TGTGCCAGCAGTGTCCTAGCGGGACCGGTACAAGAGACCCAGTACTTC.

This clonotype was found many times. The genes are TRBV12-3 or TRBV12-4 and TRBJ1-1; D unresolved. Trimming removed 5 bases from V and 3 bases from J, with 13 bases in between. This CDR3 region has 14 residues. The CDR3 DNA reads TGTGCCAGCAGTCTCCTGCCCCGCGACACTGAAGCTTTCTTT. The encoded protein is CASSLLPRDTEAFF.

This clonotype was detected only once. In DNA form, the CDR3 reads TGTGCCACCAGTGAGGGACAGGGGAGGGGATATGGCTACACCTTC. Translating it yields CATSEGQGRGYGYTF. The chain employs TRBV24-1 and TRBJ1-2, with TRBD1 matching 10 bases. Germline CDR1 and CDR2: KGHDR and SFDVKD. The V gene end was trimmed by 4 bases and the J gene end by 5 bases; junction bases not matched to a gene: 6. The CDR3 runs to 15 residues.

The chain couples TRBV29-1 to TRBJ1-2; D ambiguous. The CDR3 contains 11 residues. CDR1 is SQVTM and CDR2 is ANQGSEA in the germline V gene. V lost 3 bases and J 3 bases, leaving 5 bases between the germline ends. The CDR3 coding sequence is TGCAGCGTTGAGCGGGACTATGGCTACACCTTC. Translated: CSVERDYGYTF.

The chain employs TRBV12-3 or TRBV12-4 and TRBJ2-3; 8 bases are a match to TRBD2. CDR3 length: 16 residues. The V gene end was trimmed by 4 bases and the J gene end by 0 bases; junction bases not matched to a gene: 6. The CDR3 here is CASSSVGTSSTDTQYF. For the CDR3, the DNA is TGTGCCAGCAGTTCCGTCGGGACTAGTAGCACAGATACGCAGTATTTT.

The chain carries TRBV20-1 and TRBJ2-2; no firm D call. The CDR3 spans 17 residues. V was clipped by 2 bases and J by 1 base, with 17 bases between them. In germline, CDR1 is DFQATT, CDR2 SNEGSKA (reference sequence). CDR3 region: CSARPPGAVGNTGELFF. CDR3 nucleotide sequence: TGCAGTGCTAGACCCCCGGGCGCAGTCGGGAACACCGGGGAGCTGTTTTTT.

The chain is built from TRBV9 and TRBJ2-5, with D possibly being TRBD1 or TRBD2 (5 bases each). Trimming cost V 4 bases and J 2 bases, with 15 bases left between them. The CDR3 runs 15 residues. CDR1 is SGDLS and CDR2 is YYNGEE in the germline V gene. CDR3 sequence (DNA): TGTGCCAGCAGCCAGGGCCAGGGACGTCAAGAGACCCAGTACTTC. Encoded protein: CASSQGQGRQETQYF.

The chain is built from TRBV10-3 and TRBJ2-3; a weak D match, TRBD1 (6 bases). TRBJ1-5 explains the end of the DNA better; the J call may be wrong. CDR3 size: 16 residues. Germline V CDR1 and CDR2: ENHRY, SYGVKD. Here the CDR3 reads CAIMRSGGGRADTQHF. The CDR3 nucleotides read TGTGCCATCATGAGATCTGGCGGGGGGCGAGCAGATACGCAGCATTTT.

This clonotype is classed as medium-sized. This sequence joins TRBV4-3 and TRBJ1-3; unclear D gene. V was trimmed by 0 bases and J by 5 bases, leaving 11 bases between them. The CDR3 is 15 residues long. CDR1 and CDR2 from the germline V gene are LGHNA and YSLEER. The CDR3 protein is CASSQDLDYRNTIYF. The CDR3 DNA reads as TGCGCCAGCAGCCAAGACCTGGACTATAGAAACACCATATATTTT.

The V call is TRBV7-9, the J call TRBJ2-7; 13 positions match TRBD2. V dropped 5 bases and J dropped 4; count of bases not matched to a gene: 8. Germline V lookup: CDR1 SEHNR, CDR2 FQNEAQ (reference sequence). This CDR3 contains 16 residues. CDR3 protein: CASSPLLAGGPYEQYF. Here the CDR3 DNA reads TGTGCCAGCAGCCCACTACTAGCGGGAGGGCCTTACGAGCAGTACTTC.

In its sample, this clonotype was seen many times. This chain connects TRBV5-5 to TRBJ2-7, with a possible D match to TRBD1 (6 bases). The V gene's germline CDR1 is SGHKS and CDR2 YYEKEE (reference sequence). The CDR3 covers 14 residues. Trimming removed 2 bases from V and 2 bases from J, with 11 bases in between. The CDR3 nucleotides are TGTGCCAGCAGCTTAAGGACAGAACCCTACGAGCAGTACTTC. Its protein product is CASSLRTEPYEQYF. The full variable domain, with the rest looked up from reference TRBV5-5 and TRBJ2-7, is DAGVTQSPTHLIKTRGQQVTLRCSPISGHKSVSWYQQVLGQGPQFIFQYYEKEERGRGNFPDRFSARQFPNYSSELNVNALLLGDSALYLCASSLRTEPYEQYFGPGTRLTVT.